This T cell receptor (beta chain) is drawn from a study of identifying expanded T cells in peripheral blood. Broader study findings: Variance in clone template counts between approximately two-week samples significantly increased with total template count across all healthy donors. Over approximately two and four weeks, about 16 and 20 clones changed, versus 1.2 between replicates.

Generated by immunoSEQ multiplex PCR, the TCRdb table keeps only in-frame clones and is missing some. The sample comprises tens of thousands of clones, approximately 80% of which are singletons, and roughly 19% rests with the top ten. A note on this clone: The antigen is unknown.

Collection occurred without any documented infections or immune events in donors. CDR3 length: 16 residues. V was trimmed by 1 base and J by 0 bases, leaving 11 bases between them. Germline V gene lookup returns CDR1 MDHEN and CDR2 SYDVKM. This TCR came from a person aged 18 to 70 in good health. Sequenced sample: blood. V usage is TRBV28 and J usage is TRBJ2-3, with D unclear. CDR3 region: CASSLSGPRSTDTQYF. The CDR3 nucleotides are TGTGCCAGCAGTTTATCCGGCCCCCGCAGCACAGATACGCAGTATTTT.